This TCR beta chain was sequenced in a study of shared clonotypes between healthy human individuals. This CDR3 contains 19 residues. V trimming: 5 bases; J trimming: 0 bases; junction bases outside the gene matches: 18. From germline, CDR1 is SGHNT and CDR2 YENEEA. TCRdb keeps only in-frame clones here, not all; method: immunoSEQ multiplex PCR. The repertoire holds approximately 1.4 million clones, with approximately 98% as singletons. The rearrangement uses TRBV11-3 and TRBJ2-7, with 8 bases aligning to TRBD2. This TCR came from a man under 40 in good health. The specimen was naive CD4+ T cells sorted from blood. Documented subset: CD45RA+ positively selected. CDR3 in amino acids: CASSPRNRVGSGDSYEQYF. The CDR3 nucleotides read TGTGCCAGCAGCCCCCGAAACAGGGTCGGTAGCGGGGACTCCTACGAGCAGTACTTC.